This T cell receptor (beta chain) was documented in a study of T cell responses to AZD1222 COVID-19 vaccine. Study-level results: Just a handful of people given AZD1222 tested seropositive at baseline. Unmutated regions of variants are reportedly targeted by nearly half of spike-specific TCRs.

Germline V gene lookup returns CDR1 LGHNA and CDR2 YSLEER. The length of the CDR3 is 18 residues. Losses at the gene ends were 2 bases for V and 7 bases for J; bases not matched to a gene: 12. Repertoires were generated with immunoSEQ multiplex PCR, while TCRdb's copy carries only in-frame clones and drops some. The table has 65,000 to 100,000 clones, more than 70% seen once. As concerns this clone: Its specificity is not known.

The specimen comprised peripheral blood, sampled 28 days after the second AZD1222 dose. The chain links TRBV4-3 to TRBJ2-1; 12 positions match TRBD2. The receptor was isolated from an adult who received the AZD1222 COVID-19 vaccine. The CDR3 reads CASSQRQTSGGKLNEQFF. CDR3 bases: TGCGCCAGCAGCCAACGCCAGACTAGCGGGGGAAAATTGAATGAGCAGTTCTTC.